Following are 21 T cell receptor beta chains from one sample sequenced in a study of OX40 agonist ivuxolimab in advanced cancers. The library was built by means of the immunoSEQ multiplex PCR assay. The table was pulled from immuneACCESS by TCRdb, which kept in-frame rearrangements only. Such tables lose some clones; where checked, under half of the loss comes from unresolved V genes, and the rest has no known cause. This sample has 70,000 to 85,000 clones in its table, and approximately 94% of those were observed once. Around 5.1% of the sample goes to the ten largest clones. The sample in question was CD4+ or CD8+ T cells sorted from blood, obtained in a trial of the OX40 agonist ivuxolimab. These TCRs come from an adult with an advanced solid tumor such as melanoma, head and neck, liver or kidney cancer.

Here the CDR3 reads CASSEFGRNNEQFF. In DNA, the CDR3 is TGTGCCAGCAGTGAATTCGGGAGAAACAATGAGCAGTTCTTC. This rearrangement joins TRBV25-1 to TRBJ2-1; TRBD2 is a possible D gene (6 bases). The CDR3 contains 14 residues. V shed 1 base and J shed 5 bases, with 9 bases lying between them. From germline, CDR1 is MGHDK and CDR2 SYGVNS. Full variable domain (outside the CDR3, taken from reference TRBV25-1 and TRBJ2-1): EADIYQTPRYLVIGTGKKITLECSQTMGHDKMYWYQQDPGMELHLIHYSYGVNSTEKGDLSSESTVSRIRTEHFPLTLESARPSHTSQYLCASSEFGRNNEQFFGPGTRLTVL.

The gene calls are TRBV5-1 and TRBJ2-1; TRBD2 matches 9 bases. Germline V gene lookup returns CDR1 SGHRS and CDR2 YFSETQ. The CDR3 spans 16 residues. J lost 4 bases, V lost 0 bases, and 5 bases had no gene match. CDR3 in amino acids: CASSLGPAGGYNEQFF. CDR3 nucleotide sequence: TGCGCCAGCAGCTTGGGTCCGGCGGGAGGGTACAATGAGCAGTTCTTC.

The gene calls are TRBV19 and TRBJ1-5; the match to TRBD1 covers 9 bases. This CDR3 has 12 residues. Germline V gene data show CDR1 as LNHDA and CDR2 as SQIVND (reference sequence). V dropped 11 bases and J dropped 5; count of bases not matched to a gene: 4. The CDR3 reads CAGRQGDQPQHF. CDR3 DNA: TGTGCCGGTCGACAGGGGGATCAGCCCCAGCATTTT.

The chain joins TRBV7-2 to TRBJ2-1; the D gene is possibly TRBD2 (5 bases). Germline values: CDR1 SGHTA, CDR2 FQGNSA. CDR3 length equals 15 residues. Trimming cost V 3 bases and J 1 base, with 10 bases left between them. The CDR3 sequence is CASSFTRESYNEQFF. Written as DNA, the CDR3 is TGTGCCAGCAGCTTCACTAGGGAATCCTACAATGAGCAGTTCTTC. The variable domain in full, with the rest retrieved from reference TRBV7-2 and TRBJ2-1, is GAGVSQSPSNKVTEKGKDVELRCDPISGHTALYWYRQSLGQGLEFLIYFQGNSAPDKSGLPSDRFSAERTGGSVSTLTIQRTQQEDSAVYLCASSFTRESYNEQFFGPGTRLTVL.

The CDR3 sequence is CASSSQTLGGGSYEQYF. DNA of the CDR3: TGTGCCAGCAGCTCACAAACCCTGGGGGGCGGCTCCTACGAGCAGTACTTC. The chain employs TRBV11-2 and TRBJ2-7; either TRBD1 or TRBD2 may supply D (6 bases each). The germline V and J ends were trimmed by 4 bases and 0 bases, with 19 bases remaining between them. Germline assignment: CDR1 SGHAT and CDR2 FQNNGV. The CDR3 is 17 residues long.

The chain carries TRBV6-5 and TRBJ2-7; D is tentatively TRBD1 or TRBD2 (6 bases each). CDR3 length: 15 residues. The germline V gene has CDR1 MNHEY and CDR2 SVGAGI. V dropped 7 bases and J dropped 3 bases, with 19 bases sitting between them. The CDR3 reads CASKGAPGALYEQYF. CDR3 DNA sequence: TGTGCCAGCAAGGGAGCCCCGGGGGCCCTCTACGAGCAGTACTTC.

The chain links TRBV4-1 to TRBJ2-7; 9 nucleotides line up with TRBD1. The germline CDR1 and CDR2 sequences are MGHRA and YSYEKL. The CDR3 is 15 residues long. The trim removed 5 bases at V and 3 bases at J, leaving 8 bases unmatched. Here the CDR3 reads CASSTPGTGFYEQYF. In nucleotides, the CDR3 is TGCGCCAGCAGCACTCCCGGGACAGGGTTCTACGAGCAGTACTTC.

The rearrangement joins TRBV18 to TRBJ2-6; D is undetermined. Trimming took 4 bases from V and 2 from J, leaving 9 bases between them. This CDR3 is built from 15 residues. The V gene's germline CDR1 is KGHSH and CDR2 LQKENI. CDR3: CASSRPPTGANVLTF. In DNA, the CDR3 is TGTGCCAGCTCACGACCCCCCACTGGGGCCAACGTCCTGACTTTC.

This chain links TRBV11-1 with TRBJ2-1, with D maybe TRBD2 (6 bases). V lost 1 base and J lost 9, with 13 bases in between. The CDR3 has 14 amino acids. Germline CDR1 reads SGHAT; CDR2 reads FQDESV (reference sequence). The CDR3, as DNA: TGTGCCAGCAGCTTAGGCCATACGCGGGGTGAGCAGTTCTTC. Its protein product is CASSLGHTRGEQFF.

The chain couples TRBV7-8 to TRBJ2-3; maybe TRBD2 (6 bases). This CDR3 has 15 amino acids. Germline values: CDR1 SGHVS, CDR2 FQNEAQ. V dropped 1 base and J dropped 6 bases, with 14 bases sitting between them. The CDR3 DNA is TGTGCCAGCAGCTTAGACGAGGTTCGGGGGGATACGCAGTATTTT. It yields the protein CASSLDEVRGDTQYF.

The count of this clone is one. The chain employs TRBV5-1 and TRBJ2-5; TRBD2 aligns across 11 bases. V was clipped by 2 bases and J by 4 bases; unmatched bases: 13. Per germline, CDR1 SGHRS and CDR2 YFSETQ. The CDR3 consists of 18 residues. CDR3: CASSFLAGGPAVRETQYF. CDR3 DNA sequence: TGCGCCAGCAGCTTCTTAGCGGGAGGGCCGGCGGTAAGAGAGACCCAGTACTTC.

This clone has a single count. The CDR3 bases are TGTGCCTGGAGTGTTCTAACGGGGGCCGGGGAGCTGTTTTTT. Translated, it gives CAWSVLTGAGELFF. The J gene is TRBJ2-2, the V gene TRBV30; maybe TRBD2 (6 bases). V was shortened by 0 bases and J by 6 bases, with 11 bases between the two germline ends. Germline V lookup: CDR1 GTSNPN, CDR2 SVGIG (reference sequence). The CDR3 extends over 14 amino acids.

In this sample, this clone turned up once. The chain uses TRBV2 and TRBJ1-2, with 10 bases fitting TRBD1. The CDR3 spans 13 residues. Germline CDR1 and CDR2: SNHLY and FYNNEI. With 6 bases clipped from V and 8 bases from J, the junction kept 6 bases outside the gene matches. The chain's CDR3 is CASSEDRGSGYTF. DNA of the CDR3: TGTGCCAGCAGCGAGGACAGGGGGTCGGGCTACACCTTC.

The chain employs TRBV27 and TRBJ1-2, with D uncertain. This CDR3 is 13 amino acids long. Germline V gene lookup returns CDR1 MNHEY and CDR2 SMNVEV (reference sequence). V lost 5 bases, J lost 5 bases, and 12 bases lay in between. The chain's CDR3 is CASSLHGVYGYTF. CDR3 DNA: TGTGCCAGCAGTCTCCACGGGGTATATGGCTACACCTTC.

For this clone: One junction end disagrees with the germline gene, perhaps due to a read error. Other DNA sequences in the sample encode the same CDR3. V and J are TRBV5-1 and TRBJ1-1, with 8 nucleotides matching TRBD1. The CDR3 length is 15 residues. Looked up from germline, CDR1 is SGHRS and CDR2 is YFSETQ. CDR3 DNA: TGCGCTAGCAGCTCCGGACAGGGAACGGGAACTGAAGCTTTCTTT. It encodes CASSSGQGTGTEAFF.

The chain combines TRBV7-9 with TRBJ2-1; 8 bases map to TRBD1. Trimming removed 3 bases from V and 9 bases from J; junction bases left unmatched: 4. CDR1 SEHNR and CDR2 FQNEAQ come from the germline V gene (reference sequence). CDR3 length equals 13 residues. The CDR3 nucleotides read TGTGCCAGCAGCTTGACAGGGGCGGCTGAGCAGTTCTTC. Encoded protein: CASSLTGAAEQFF.

The chain recombines TRBV10-2 with TRBJ1-1, with D hard to call. V dropped 5 bases and J dropped 2 bases, with 9 bases sitting between them. Germline V gene lookup returns CDR1 WSHSY and CDR2 SAAADI. The CDR3 covers 13 residues. CDR3 protein: CASSRGDNTEAFF. The CDR3 nucleotides read TGCGCCAGCAGTCGCGGGGATAACACTGAAGCTTTCTTT.

J is TRBJ1-4 and V is TRBV18, with unresolved D. Germline V lookup: CDR1 KGHSH, CDR2 LQKENI. V was shortened by 0 bases and J by 6 bases, with 11 bases between the two germline ends. The CDR3 is made up of 15 amino acids. The CDR3 bases are TGTGCCAGCTCACCACCGGCCAGCACAGATGAAAAACTGTTTTTT. Translated, it gives CASSPPASTDEKLFF.

V is TRBV5-4 and J is TRBJ2-5; D unclear. The germline V and J ends were trimmed by 0 bases and 7 bases, with 10 bases remaining between them. This CDR3 has 13 amino acids. The V gene's germline CDR1 is SGHNT and CDR2 YYREEE (reference sequence). The CDR3 bases are TGTGCCAGCAGCTTGGAGACCTTCGGGACCCAGTACTTC. It yields the protein CASSLETFGTQYF. Full variable domain (missing parts from reference TRBV5-4 and TRBJ2-5): ETGVTQSPTHLIKTRGQQVTLRCSSQSGHNTVSWYQQALGQGPQFIFQYYREEENGRGNFPPRFSGLQFPNYSSELNVNALELDDSALYLCASSLETFGTQYFGPGTRLLVL.

The chain recombines TRBV5-1 with TRBJ2-5; 9 bases align to TRBD2. CDR1 and CDR2 from the germline V gene are SGHRS and YFSETQ. This CDR3 has 15 amino acids. J was trimmed by 5 bases and V by 3 bases; bases with no gene match: 8. The CDR3 sequence: CASSYLAGREETQYF. The CDR3 region has the DNA TGCGCCAGCAGCTACCTAGCGGGACGGGAGGAGACCCAGTACTTC.

The chain employs TRBV6-6 and TRBJ2-3; TRBD1 is a possible D gene (5 bases). V shed 2 bases and J shed 5 bases, with 14 bases lying between them. The CDR3 is 15 amino acids. Germline values: CDR1 MNHNY, CDR2 SVGAGI (reference sequence). CDR3: CASSYRRDGVDTQYF. Here the CDR3 DNA reads TGTGCCAGCAGTTACCGCAGGGATGGGGTAGATACGCAGTATTTT.